Here is one T cell receptor (beta chain) with its context. Its specificity is not known. This sample is part of a study of T cell responses to AZD1222 COVID-19 vaccine. Study-level points and caveats: Baseline testing showed seropositivity in only a handful of AZD1222 recipients. Possibly, clonal diversity was underestimated; donors were largely white British and included more females.

Germline loops: CDR1 LGHNA, CDR2 YNFKEQ. CDR3 size: 15 residues. Trimming shortened V by 0 bases and J by 0 bases, and 3 bases separated the two germline ends. TCRdb keeps only in-frame clones here, not all; method: immunoSEQ multiplex PCR. The sample lists 110,000 or so clones; about nine tenths were seen once. The V gene is TRBV4-2, the J gene TRBJ1-6, with unresolved D. This specimen was peripheral blood, taken 28 days after the second AZD1222 dose. This receptor was obtained from an adult who received the AZD1222 COVID-19 vaccine. CDR3 nucleotides: TGTGCCAGCAGCCAAGAGAGCTCCTATAATTCACCCCTCCACTTT. Translating gives CASSQESSYNSPLHF.